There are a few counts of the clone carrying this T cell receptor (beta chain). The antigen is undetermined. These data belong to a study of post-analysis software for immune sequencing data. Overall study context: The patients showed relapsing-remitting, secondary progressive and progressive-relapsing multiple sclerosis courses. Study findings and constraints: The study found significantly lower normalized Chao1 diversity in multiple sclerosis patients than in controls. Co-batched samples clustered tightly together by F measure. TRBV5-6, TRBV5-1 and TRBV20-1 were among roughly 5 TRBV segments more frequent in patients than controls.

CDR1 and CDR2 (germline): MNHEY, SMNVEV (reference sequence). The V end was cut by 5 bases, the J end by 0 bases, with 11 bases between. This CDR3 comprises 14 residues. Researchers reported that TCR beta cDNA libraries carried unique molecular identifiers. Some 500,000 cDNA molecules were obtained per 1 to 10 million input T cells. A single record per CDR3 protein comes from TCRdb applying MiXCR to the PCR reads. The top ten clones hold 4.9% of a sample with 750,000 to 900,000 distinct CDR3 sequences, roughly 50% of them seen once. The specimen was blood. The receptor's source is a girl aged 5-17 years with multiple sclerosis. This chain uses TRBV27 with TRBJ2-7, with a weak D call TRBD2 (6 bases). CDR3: CASSTRGSSYEQYF. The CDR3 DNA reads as TGTGCCAGCAGTACCCGGGGGAGCTCCTACGAGCAGTACTTC.